This record looks at one T cell receptor beta chain sequence and its context. The antigen remains unidentified. The study sampled nominally healthy donors, though unrecorded immune exposures were likely. Germline V gives CDR1 SGDLS, CDR2 YYNGEE. There are 15 residues in the CDR3. Trimming removed 0 bases from V and 7 bases from J; junction bases left unmatched: 9. The sample originates from a study of cytomegalovirus exposure and HLA in healthy donors. Study-wide background: Most genotyped donors, over 70% of some 400, had Caucasian-associated genetic ancestry.

Study-wide results and limits: Most of the TCR beta V segments (in an earlier analysis) were productive either about 87% or about 30% of the time. Later analysis showed TCR association rates varying by HLA locus, highest for DRB1 and lowest for HLA-C.

The PCR had 60 Vbeta and 13 Jbeta primers. Assay: immunoSEQ multiplex PCR; the TCRdb copy retains only in-frame clones and omits some. The table includes 160,000 or so clones, 79% detected once. Sequencing used PBMCs. The chain employs TRBV9 and TRBJ2-7, with 8 nucleotides matching TRBD1. This receptor was identified in a woman in her thirties or forties in good health and CMV-seronegative. CDR3 residues: CASSVGAQGAWEQYF. CDR3 sequence (DNA): TGTGCCAGCAGCGTAGGTGCGCAGGGGGCGTGGGAGCAGTACTTC.